This TCR beta chain was captured by sequencing in a study of T-cell memory formation after mild COVID-19. The TCR alpha and TCR beta cDNA libraries, bearing sample barcodes and UMIs, were generated by 5'RACE using constant-segment primers. TCRdb used MiXCR to reprocess the 5' RACE reads, holding one entry per CDR3 protein. Among some 490,000 distinct CDR3 sequences listed, about 20% were seen once. Study-wide results and limits: CD4+ contracting clones were found mainly in CM and EM, and CD8+ ones in EMRA. A balance of CD4 and CD8 characterized clones contracting day 15 to 85, whereas later expanders leaned CD4+. Pre-infection memory already had some responding clones, implying cross-reactive memory joined.

About this clonotype: The antigen is undetermined.

Germline V gene lookup returns CDR1 GTSNPN and CDR2 SVGIG (reference sequence). The CDR3 extends over 11 amino acids. Trimming shortened V by 6 bases and J by 3 bases, and 9 bases separated the two germline ends. Sequencing was done on a sample of PBMCs or a T cell subset sorted from them (not recorded which). The sequence was obtained from an adult woman who had mild COVID-19 (a few samples of this study predate the infection). Cell type and time point are not known. The chain uses TRBV30 and TRBJ2-7, with unresolved D. CDR3 sequence: CACTLGYEQYF. Here the CDR3 DNA reads TGTGCCTGCACCTTGGGCTACGAGCAGTACTTC.